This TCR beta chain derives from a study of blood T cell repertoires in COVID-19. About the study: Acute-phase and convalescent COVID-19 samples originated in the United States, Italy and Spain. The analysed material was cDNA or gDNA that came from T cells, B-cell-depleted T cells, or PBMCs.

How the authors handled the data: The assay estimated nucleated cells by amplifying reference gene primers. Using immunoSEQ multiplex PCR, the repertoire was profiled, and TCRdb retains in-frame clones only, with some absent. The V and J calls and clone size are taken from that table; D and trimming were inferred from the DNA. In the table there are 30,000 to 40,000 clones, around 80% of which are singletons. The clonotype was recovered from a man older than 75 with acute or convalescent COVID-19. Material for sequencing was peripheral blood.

CDR3 coding DNA: TGTGCCGGCCGAGGGGGCGCCGGATTTTCCGGGGAGCTGTTTTTT. As protein: CAGRGGAGFSGELFF. J is TRBJ2-2 and V is TRBV28; 7 bases match TRBD1. Germline V gene sequence: CDR1 MDHEN, CDR2 SYDVKM. Trimming took 11 bases from V and 6 from J; bases not matched to a gene: 15. CDR3 length: 15 residues.